This entry lists 22 T cell receptor beta chains sequenced from one sample in a study of T cell repertoires in cytomegalovirus infection. TCRdb re-called the reads through MiXCR, storing one row per CDR3 protein. The sample records 450,000 to 550,000 distinct CDR3 sequences, roughly 46% being singletons. These TCRs' antigens remain unknown. The sequencing here drew on cultured PBMCs, taken from culture after CMV antigen stimulation. The source of these receptors is a human donor in good health (CMV status not recorded). Some clones in this sample may be carry-over from other donors' samples.

This clonotype was seen a few times. The chain uses TRBV7-2 and TRBJ1-1; maybe TRBD1 (6 bases). Per the germline V gene, CDR1 is SGHTA and CDR2 is FQGNSA. The CDR3 spans 14 residues. Trimming removed 0 bases at V and 4 bases at J, with 9 bases between. CDR3 DNA: TGTGCCAGCAGCTTAGCGCACAGGGCCACTGAAGCTTTCTTT. It specifies CASSLAHRATEAFF.

The chain couples TRBV20-1 to TRBJ2-6; weak D call: TRBD2 (7 bases). The CDR3 runs 17 residues. Per the germline V gene, CDR1 is DFQATT and CDR2 is SNEGSKA (reference sequence). Trimming pared 3 bases from V and 0 bases from J, leaving 15 bases between. In DNA form, the CDR3 reads TGCAGTGCTAGGGGGGGGGCGGCTTACTCTGGGGCCAACGTCCTGACTTTC. Translation gives CSARGGAAYSGANVLTF.

V usage is TRBV19 and J usage is TRBJ2-4, with a weak D call TRBD1 (6 bases). Germline lookup yields CDR1 LNHDA and CDR2 SQIVND (reference sequence). This CDR3 has 13 amino acids. Trimming stripped 9 bases from V and 0 bases from J, with 9 bases between. The CDR3 coding sequence is TGTGCCAGCCTGGGGGCAGCCAAAAACATTCAGTACTTC. It encodes CASLGAAKNIQYF.

This chain uses TRBV7-4 with TRBJ2-3; 9 nucleotides line up with TRBD2. Germline V gene sequence: CDR1 SGHVT, CDR2 SQSDAQ. The CDR3 sequence is 17 residues long. Trimming cost V 6 bases and J 0 bases; bases outside gene matches: 10. DNA of the CDR3: TGTGCCAGCAGGTCTAGCGGGACCTCCTTTAGCACAGATACGCAGTATTTT. Protein sequence: CASRSSGTSFSTDTQYF.

This clonotype was counted ten times or more. The rearrangement uses TRBV7-2 and TRBJ2-5; maybe TRBD2 (6 bases). The germline V gene has CDR1 SGHTA and CDR2 FQGNSA. Trimming left V 3 bases short and J 4 bases short, with 12 bases between. This CDR3 comprises 14 residues. Here the CDR3 reads CASSLGGRGETQYF. The CDR3 DNA is TGTGCCAGCAGCTTGGGGGGAAGGGGAGAGACCCAGTACTTC.

The chain recombines TRBV11-2 with TRBJ2-7; D is uncertain. Germline V gives CDR1 SGHAT, CDR2 FQNNGV. V was pared by 1 base and J by 7 bases, with 11 bases between. The CDR3 is made up of 13 amino acids. CDR3 amino acids: CASSLGTVREQYF. In DNA form, the CDR3 reads TGTGCCAGCAGCTTAGGTACAGTAAGGGAGCAGTACTTC.

This clonotype was seen a handful of times. CDR3 sequence (DNA): TGTGCCAGCAGCTTGGCCGGGGCGACAGGGGTGAACACTGAAGCTTTCTTT. Translating it yields CASSLAGATGVNTEAFF. The J gene is TRBJ1-1, the V gene TRBV5-5, with TRBD1 identical over 8 bases. CDR1 is SGHKS and CDR2 is YYEKEE in the germline V gene (reference sequence). This CDR3 spans 17 amino acids. Trimming took 0 bases from V and 0 from J; bases not matched to a gene: 7.

This rearrangement joins TRBV28 to TRBJ1-1, with TRBD1 matching over 9 bases. J was trimmed by 5 bases and V by 3 bases; bases with no gene match: 7. The CDR3 runs to 15 residues. Germline V CDR1 and CDR2: MDHEN, SYDVKM. This CDR3 reads CASSFSGTGRTEAFF. CDR3 DNA: TGTGCCAGCAGTTTTTCGGGGACAGGGAGGACTGAAGCTTTCTTT.

This clonotype occurred many times. This CDR3 is CASRPGLAGVEQYF. CDR3 nucleotides: TGTGCCAGCAGACCTGGACTAGCGGGGGTTGAGCAGTACTTC. V is TRBV7-2 and J is TRBJ2-7; 13 nucleotides align to TRBD2. Trimming removed 6 bases from V and 7 bases from J; junction bases left unmatched: 6. CDR1 and CDR2 from the germline V gene are SGHTA and FQGNSA. The CDR3 has 14 residues.

The V and J genes are TRBV4-3 and TRBJ2-5, with TRBD2 matching over 11 bases. The germline V gene encodes CDR1 LGHNA and CDR2 YSLEER. This CDR3 is built from 12 residues. The V segment lost 3 bases and the J segment 10 bases; nucleotides outside the gene matches: 1. As DNA, the CDR3 is TGCGCCAGCAGCCATAGCGGGAGGGACCAGTACTTC. This sequence encodes CASSHSGRDQYF.

This rearrangement joins TRBV7-6 to TRBJ2-1; TRBD2 matches at 8 bases. The CDR3 is 15 residues long. From germline, CDR1 is SGHVS and CDR2 FNYEAQ. Trimming cost V 0 bases and J 4 bases; bases outside gene matches: 2. The CDR3, as DNA: TGTGCCAGCAGCTTAGCTAGCGGGAATTACAATGAGCAGTTCTTC. Translated, it gives CASSLASGNYNEQFF.

A few counts support this clonotype. V usage is TRBV12-3 or TRBV12-4 and J usage is TRBJ2-3; 8 bases align to TRBD2. V shed 6 bases, J shed 0 bases, and the junction held 5 bases outside the gene matches. The CDR3 is 15 residues long. As DNA, the CDR3 is TGTGCCAGCAGACTCGGACTAGCTAGCACAGATACGCAGTATTTT. Protein sequence: CASRLGLASTDTQYF.

There are a few counts of this clonotype. This chain uses TRBV12-3 or TRBV12-4 with TRBJ2-2, with TRBD2 matching 8 bases. The CDR3 covers 15 residues. V shed 6 bases and J 5 bases; nucleotides not matched to a gene: 8. This chain's CDR3 is CASSSVGRGTGELFF. The DNA of the CDR3 is TGTGCCAGCAGCTCGGTCGGGAGGGGAACCGGGGAGCTGTTTTTT.

The sample holds a few counts of this clonotype. V usage is TRBV2 and J usage is TRBJ2-3; D may be TRBD1 or TRBD2 (5 bases each). Germline V gives CDR1 SNHLY, CDR2 FYNNEI. This CDR3 has 15 amino acids. V dropped 6 bases and J dropped 0 bases, with 13 bases sitting between them. The CDR3 sequence is CASSAGTGSTDTQYF. In DNA form, the CDR3 reads TGTGCCAGCAGCGCCGGGACGGGTAGCACAGATACGCAGTATTTT.

The chain combines TRBV4-1 with TRBJ2-7, with D possibly matching TRBD1 (6 bases). Germline V gene sequence: CDR1 MGHRA, CDR2 YSYEKL. The CDR3 extends over 15 amino acids. V was trimmed by 5 bases and J by 4 bases, leaving 18 bases between them. CDR3 DNA: TGCGCCAGCAGCTACAGGGTGGGGACATCATACGAGCAGTACTTC. This gives the protein CASSYRVGTSYEQYF.

The chain employs TRBV2 and TRBJ2-2; unclear D gene. Looked up from germline, CDR1 is SNHLY and CDR2 is FYNNEI. The V and J ends lost 9 bases and 4 bases respectively, with 9 bases between them. The CDR3 consists of 12 residues. The CDR3 coding sequence is TGTGCCAGATCTACGGTCACCGGGGAGCTGTTTTTT. Protein sequence: CARSTVTGELFF. The whole variable domain, remainder taken from reference TRBV2 and TRBJ2-2, is EPEVTQTPSHQVTQMGQEVILRCVPISNHLYFYWYRQILGQKVEFLVSFYNNEISEKSEIFDDQFSVERPDGSNFTLKIRSTKLEDSAMYFCARSTVTGELFFGEGSRLTVL.

This clonotype was found a few times. V gene TRBV7-6 combines with J gene TRBJ1-3; 8 bases map to TRBD1. Unmatched junction bases numbered 7, after V lost 3 bases and J lost 0 bases. Germline-derived CDR1 and CDR2 are SGHVS and FNYEAQ. This CDR3 region has 17 residues. The CDR3, as DNA: TGTGCCAGCAGCTTGGCAGGGGGCCCTAACTCTGGAAACACCATATATTTT. Protein: CASSLAGGPNSGNTIYF.

The V gene is TRBV6-1, the J gene TRBJ2-1; 7 nucleotides align to TRBD1. Germline-derived CDR1 and CDR2 are MNHNS and SASEGT. This CDR3 is built from 16 residues. Trimming at V came to 6 bases and at J to 6 bases, leaving 14 bases not matched to a gene. The CDR3 bases are TGTGCCAGCAGAGACGAGGGGGCCTACCCGGGCAATGAGCAGTTCTTC. It translates to CASRDEGAYPGNEQFF.

CDR3: CASSSVTGRAWETQYF. CDR3 nucleotide sequence: TGTGCCAGCAGCTCAGTGACCGGGAGGGCCTGGGAGACCCAGTACTTC. The rearrangement links TRBV11-2 to TRBJ2-5; 8 nucleotides align to TRBD2. Trimming cost V 4 bases and J 5 bases; bases outside gene matches: 12. Germline CDR1 reads SGHAT; CDR2 reads FQNNGV. This CDR3 region has 16 residues.

This clonotype was detected only a few times. The chain is built from TRBV7-8 and TRBJ2-1, with D possibly being TRBD2 (5 bases). The CDR3 is 17 residues long. Trimming took 5 bases from V and 1 from J, leaving 18 bases between them. The germline V gene has CDR1 SGHVS and CDR2 FQNEAQ. The chain's CDR3 is CASSPLWPSSSYNEQFF. The CDR3 DNA reads as TGTGCCAGCAGCCCCCTCTGGCCTAGCTCTTCCTACAATGAGCAGTTCTTC.

J is TRBJ1-5 and V is TRBV4-1; D possibly corresponds to TRBD1 (5 bases). This CDR3 is built from 17 residues. With 0 bases removed from V and 0 bases from J, the gap between germline ends came to 12 bases. CDR1 and CDR2 (germline): MGHRA, YSYEKL. The CDR3, as DNA: TGCGCCAGCAGCCAAGATTGGGGAGGGGTTAGCAATCAGCCCCAGCATTTT. Amino acids: CASSQDWGGVSNQPQHF.

The chain uses TRBV2 and TRBJ2-1; D tentatively reads TRBD1 or TRBD2 (5 bases each). Between the trimmed V and J ends, which lost 8 bases and 3 bases, there was a span of 11 bases. The CDR3 is 13 residues long. Germline CDR1 is SNHLY and CDR2 is FYNNEI. The CDR3 spells CASPRGRYNEQFF. Here the CDR3 DNA reads TGTGCCAGCCCTCGGGGCCGCTACAATGAGCAGTTCTTC.